Reported below is one T cell receptor (beta chain). Its antigen is currently unknown. This sample was included in a study of T cells in narcolepsy. Overall study: Enrolled donors included narcolepsy type 1 or type 2 patients and healthy controls.

Germline assignment: CDR1 KGHSH and CDR2 LQKENI. V lost 2 bases and J lost 6, with 5 bases in between. The CDR3 has 11 amino acids. Sequenced by immunoSEQ multiplex PCR; TCRdb stores in-frame clones only, minus some. This repertoire shows fewer than 30,000 clones, around 85% found once; its top ten account for 10% to 13%. Overall study findings and caveats: Healthy controls reportedly lacked the autoreactive clonotypes serially found in patients' blood.

The TCR was taken from a human donor in good health. The chain combines TRBV18 with TRBJ2-7; perhaps TRBD2 as D (5 bases). The sequencing sample was made of memory (CD45RA-) CD4+ T cells from blood. The CDR3 DNA reads as TGTGCCAGCTCACCAGAGGGCGAGCAGTACTTC. It specifies CASSPEGEQYF.